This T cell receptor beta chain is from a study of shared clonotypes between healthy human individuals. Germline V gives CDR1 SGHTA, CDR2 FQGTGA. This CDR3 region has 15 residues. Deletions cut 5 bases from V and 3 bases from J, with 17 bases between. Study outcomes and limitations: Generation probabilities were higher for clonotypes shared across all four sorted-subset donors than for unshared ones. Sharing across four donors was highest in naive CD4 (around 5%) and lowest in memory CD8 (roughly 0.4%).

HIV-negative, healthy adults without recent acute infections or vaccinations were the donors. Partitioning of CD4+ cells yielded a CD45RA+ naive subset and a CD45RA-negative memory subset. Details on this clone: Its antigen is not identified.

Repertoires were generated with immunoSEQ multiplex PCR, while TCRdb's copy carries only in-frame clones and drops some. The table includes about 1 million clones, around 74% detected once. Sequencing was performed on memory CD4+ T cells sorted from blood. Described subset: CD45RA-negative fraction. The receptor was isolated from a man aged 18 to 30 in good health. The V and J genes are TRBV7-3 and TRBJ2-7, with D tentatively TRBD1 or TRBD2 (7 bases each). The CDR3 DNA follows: TGTGCCAGCAGCCCCGGACAGGCGGGGGTCTACGAGCAGTACTTC. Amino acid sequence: CASSPGQAGVYEQYF.